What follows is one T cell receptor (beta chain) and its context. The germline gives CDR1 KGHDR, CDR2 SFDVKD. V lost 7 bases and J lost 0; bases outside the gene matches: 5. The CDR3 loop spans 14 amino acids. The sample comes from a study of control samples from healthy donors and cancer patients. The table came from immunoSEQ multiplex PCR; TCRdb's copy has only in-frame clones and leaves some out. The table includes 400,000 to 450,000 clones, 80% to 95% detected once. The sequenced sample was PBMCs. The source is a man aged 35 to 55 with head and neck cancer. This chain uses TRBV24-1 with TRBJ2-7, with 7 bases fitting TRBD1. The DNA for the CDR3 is TGTGCCACCAGGACAAACAGGGGCTCCTACGAGCAGTACTTC. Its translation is CATRTNRGSYEQYF.